This T cell receptor beta chain was recorded in a study of T cells after yellow fever vaccination. Background on the study: Each low-cell-number fraction was prepared by means of SMART-Seq v4 Ultra Low Input.

V lost 8 bases and J 7 bases, leaving 17 bases between the germline ends. The germline gives CDR1 MNHEY, CDR2 SVGEGT. The CDR3 has 13 residues. UMIs were added to TCR cDNA along with a universal primer site when it was made by 5'RACE template switching. TCRdb itself ran the 5' RACE reads through MiXCR, one entry per CDR3 protein. The repertoire consists of 400,000 or so distinct CDR3 sequences, with approximately 6% occurring once and the leading ten covering 15%. This receptor was identified in a man aged 25-45 years who received the YFV17D yellow fever vaccine. V is TRBV6-2 or TRBV6-3 and J is TRBJ2-5; D remains unclear. Sequenced material: PBMCs, taken 5 days after the yellow fever booster vaccination. CDR3 sequence (DNA): TGTGCCAGCGGGCGAAGAGTCATGGGGACCCAGTACTTC. Protein sequence: CASGRRVMGTQYF.